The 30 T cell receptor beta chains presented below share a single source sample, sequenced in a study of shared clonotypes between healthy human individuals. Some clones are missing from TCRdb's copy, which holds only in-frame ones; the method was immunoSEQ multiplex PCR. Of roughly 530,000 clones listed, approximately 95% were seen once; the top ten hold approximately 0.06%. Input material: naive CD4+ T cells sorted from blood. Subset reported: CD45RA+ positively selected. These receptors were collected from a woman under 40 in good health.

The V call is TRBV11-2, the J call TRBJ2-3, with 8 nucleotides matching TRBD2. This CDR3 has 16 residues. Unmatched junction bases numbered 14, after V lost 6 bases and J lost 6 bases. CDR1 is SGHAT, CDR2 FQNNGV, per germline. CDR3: CASRERAGVNSDTQYF. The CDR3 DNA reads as TGTGCCAGCAGGGAAAGAGCGGGAGTGAACTCCGATACGCAGTATTTT.

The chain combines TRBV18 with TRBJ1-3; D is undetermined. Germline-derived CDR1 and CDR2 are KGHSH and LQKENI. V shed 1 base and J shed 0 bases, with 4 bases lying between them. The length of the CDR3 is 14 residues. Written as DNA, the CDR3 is TGTGCCAGCTCACCACAGGACTCTGGAAACACCATATATTTT. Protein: CASSPQDSGNTIYF.

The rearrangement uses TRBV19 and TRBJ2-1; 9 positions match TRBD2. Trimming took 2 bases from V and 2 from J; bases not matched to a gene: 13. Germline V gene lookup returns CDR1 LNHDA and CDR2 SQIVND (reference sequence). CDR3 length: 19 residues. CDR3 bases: TGTGCCAGTAGTATAAGGGGAACTAGCGGGCCACAAACCTACAATGAGCAGTTCTTC. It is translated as CASSIRGTSGPQTYNEQFF.

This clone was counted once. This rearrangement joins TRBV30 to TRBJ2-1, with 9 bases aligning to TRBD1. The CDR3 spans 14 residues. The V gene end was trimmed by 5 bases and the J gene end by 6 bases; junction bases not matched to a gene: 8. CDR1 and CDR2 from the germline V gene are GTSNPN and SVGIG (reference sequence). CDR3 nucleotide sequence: TGTGCCTGGGATGCGGGACAGGGTCGCAATGAGCAGTTCTTC. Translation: CAWDAGQGRNEQFF. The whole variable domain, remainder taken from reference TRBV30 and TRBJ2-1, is SQTIHQWPATLVQPVGSPLSLECTVEGTSNPNLYWYRQAAGRGLQLLFYSVGIGQISSEVPQNLSASRPQDRQFILSSKKLLLSDSGFYLCAWDAGQGRNEQFFGPGTRLTVL.

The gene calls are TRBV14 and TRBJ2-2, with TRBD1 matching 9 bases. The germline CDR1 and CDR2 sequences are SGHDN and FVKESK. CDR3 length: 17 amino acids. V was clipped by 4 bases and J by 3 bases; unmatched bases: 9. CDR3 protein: CASSRTPGQGDTGELFF. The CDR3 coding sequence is TGTGCCAGCAGCCGTACACCGGGACAGGGAGACACCGGGGAGCTGTTTTTT.

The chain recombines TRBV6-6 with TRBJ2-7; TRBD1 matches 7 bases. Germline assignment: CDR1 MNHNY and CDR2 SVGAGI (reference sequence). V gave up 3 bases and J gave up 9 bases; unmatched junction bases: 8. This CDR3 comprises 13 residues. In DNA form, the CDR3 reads TGTGCCAGCAGTTATACAACAGGGGCCGTGCAGTACTTC. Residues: CASSYTTGAVQYF.

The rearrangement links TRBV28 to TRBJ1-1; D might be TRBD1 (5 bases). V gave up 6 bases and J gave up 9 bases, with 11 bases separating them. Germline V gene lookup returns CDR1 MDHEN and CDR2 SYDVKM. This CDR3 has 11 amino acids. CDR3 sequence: CASRSWTQAFF. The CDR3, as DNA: TGTGCCAGCAGAAGTTGGACACAAGCTTTCTTT.

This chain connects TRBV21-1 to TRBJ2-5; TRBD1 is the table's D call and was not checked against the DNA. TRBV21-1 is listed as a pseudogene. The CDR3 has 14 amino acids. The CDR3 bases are TGTGCCAGCCCCTACAGGAAACACCAAGAGACCCAGTACTTC. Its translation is CASPYRKHQETQYF.

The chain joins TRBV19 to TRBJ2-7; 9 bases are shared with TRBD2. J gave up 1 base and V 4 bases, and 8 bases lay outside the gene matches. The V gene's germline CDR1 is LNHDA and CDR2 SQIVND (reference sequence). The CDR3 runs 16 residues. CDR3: CASSRRIAGASYEQYF. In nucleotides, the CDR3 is TGTGCCAGTAGTAGACGGATAGCGGGAGCATCCTACGAGCAGTACTTC.

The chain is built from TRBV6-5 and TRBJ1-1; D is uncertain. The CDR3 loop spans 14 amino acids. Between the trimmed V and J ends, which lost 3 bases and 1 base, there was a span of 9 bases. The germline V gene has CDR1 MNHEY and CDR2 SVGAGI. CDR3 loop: CASSYRQTNTEAFF. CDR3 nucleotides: TGTGCCAGCAGTTATAGGCAGACGAACACTGAAGCTTTCTTT.

DNA of the CDR3: TGTGCCTGGGGGGCAGGTTTAGCGACAGATACGCAGTATTTT. Translation: CAWGAGLATDTQYF. The rearrangement uses TRBV30 and TRBJ2-3; TRBD1 or TRBD2 may be the D gene (5 bases each). The V and J ends lost 5 bases and 3 bases respectively, with 15 bases between them. The CDR3 has 14 amino acids. CDR1 and CDR2 (germline): GTSNPN, SVGIG (reference sequence).

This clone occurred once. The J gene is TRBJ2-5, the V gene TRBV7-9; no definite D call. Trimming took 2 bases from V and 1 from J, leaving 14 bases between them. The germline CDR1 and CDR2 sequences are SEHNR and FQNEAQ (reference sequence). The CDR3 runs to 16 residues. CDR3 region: CASSLTVLARQETQYF. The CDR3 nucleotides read TGTGCCAGCAGCTTAACCGTCCTGGCACGCCAAGAGACCCAGTACTTC.

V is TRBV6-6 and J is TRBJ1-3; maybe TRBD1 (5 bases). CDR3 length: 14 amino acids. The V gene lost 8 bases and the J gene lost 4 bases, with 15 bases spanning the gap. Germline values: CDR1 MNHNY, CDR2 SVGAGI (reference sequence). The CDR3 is CASGERGWGNTIYF. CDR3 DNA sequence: TGTGCCAGCGGAGAGCGGGGGTGGGGAAACACCATATATTTT.

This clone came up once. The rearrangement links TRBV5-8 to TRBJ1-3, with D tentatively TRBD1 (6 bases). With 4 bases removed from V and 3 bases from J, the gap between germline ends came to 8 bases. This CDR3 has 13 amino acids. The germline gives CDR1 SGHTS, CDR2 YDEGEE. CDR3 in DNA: TGTGCCAGCAGCCGACAGGTTGGAAACACCATATATTTT. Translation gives CASSRQVGNTIYF.

The CDR3, as DNA: TGTGCCAGCAGTTCCCCTGGGGGCTCCTGGGGAAAACTGTTTTTT. Translating gives CASSSPGGSWGKLFF. The rearrangement joins TRBV6-5 to TRBJ1-4, with a tentative D call TRBD1 (6 bases). This CDR3 comprises 15 residues. With 4 bases removed from V and 10 bases from J, the gap between germline ends came to 19 bases. Germline values: CDR1 MNHEY, CDR2 SVGAGI.

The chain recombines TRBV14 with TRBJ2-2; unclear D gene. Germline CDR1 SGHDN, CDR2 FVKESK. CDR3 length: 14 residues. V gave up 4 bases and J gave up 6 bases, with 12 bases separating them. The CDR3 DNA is TGTGCCAGCAGCCGAACAGCTTACGCCGGGGAGCTGTTTTTT. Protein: CASSRTAYAGELFF.

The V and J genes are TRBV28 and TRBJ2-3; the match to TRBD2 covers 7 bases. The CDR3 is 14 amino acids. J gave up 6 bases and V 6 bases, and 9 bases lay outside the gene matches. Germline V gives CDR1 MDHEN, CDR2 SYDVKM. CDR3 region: CASRRTTGGDTQYF. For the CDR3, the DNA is TGTGCCAGCAGAAGGACAACCGGGGGGGATACGCAGTATTTT.

CDR3 loop: CASRSGTGGPSSGNTIYF. The CDR3 nucleotides are TGTGCCAGCAGATCCGGGACAGGGGGCCCGAGCTCTGGAAACACCATATATTTT. V is TRBV7-9 and J is TRBJ1-3, with 12 bases that match TRBD1. CDR1 SEHNR and CDR2 FQNEAQ come from the germline V gene (reference sequence). Trimming took 6 bases from V and 0 from J; bases not matched to a gene: 9. CDR3 size: 18 residues.

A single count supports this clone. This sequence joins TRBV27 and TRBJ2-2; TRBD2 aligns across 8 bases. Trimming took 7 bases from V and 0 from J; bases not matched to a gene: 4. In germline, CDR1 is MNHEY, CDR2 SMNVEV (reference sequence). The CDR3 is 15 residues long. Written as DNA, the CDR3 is TGTGCCAGCACCTCGGGACTAGCGAACACCGGGGAGCTGTTTTTT. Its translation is CASTSGLANTGELFF.

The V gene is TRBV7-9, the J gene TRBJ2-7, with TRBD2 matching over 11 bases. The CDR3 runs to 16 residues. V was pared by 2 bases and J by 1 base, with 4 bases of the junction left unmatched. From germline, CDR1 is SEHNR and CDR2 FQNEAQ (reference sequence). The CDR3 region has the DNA TGTGCCAGCAGCTTACGCCTAGCGGGAGGATCCTACGAGCAGTACTTC. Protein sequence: CASSLRLAGGSYEQYF.

The CDR3 coding sequence is TGTGCCACCAGCAGAGAAGGGTGGGGACAGAGTTCCTACGAGCAGTACTTC. It yields the protein CATSREGWGQSSYEQYF. The chain uses TRBV15 and TRBJ2-7; the match to TRBD1 covers 7 bases. In germline, CDR1 is LNHNV, CDR2 YYDKDF (reference sequence). The trim removed 0 bases at V and 1 base at J, leaving 9 bases unmatched. The CDR3 runs to 17 residues.

The CDR3 here is CASSNSGGGTEAFF. The CDR3 bases are TGTGCCAGCAGTAACTCAGGGGGCGGCACTGAAGCTTTCTTT. The genes are TRBV2 and TRBJ1-1; 8 bases fit TRBD1. This CDR3 comprises 14 residues. After removal of 5 bases from V and 4 bases from J, the junction contained 6 bases not matched to a gene. CDR1 and CDR2 (germline): SNHLY, FYNNEI.

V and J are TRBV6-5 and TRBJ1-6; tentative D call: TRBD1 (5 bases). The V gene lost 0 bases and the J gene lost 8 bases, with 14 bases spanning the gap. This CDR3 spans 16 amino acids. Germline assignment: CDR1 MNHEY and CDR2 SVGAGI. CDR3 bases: TGTGCCAGCAGTTACTCTCGGGGACCTGTGGATTCACCCCTCCACTTT. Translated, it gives CASSYSRGPVDSPLHF.

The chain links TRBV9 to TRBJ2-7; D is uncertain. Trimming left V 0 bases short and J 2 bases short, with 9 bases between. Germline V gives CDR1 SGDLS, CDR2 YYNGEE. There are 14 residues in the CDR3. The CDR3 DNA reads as TGTGCCAGCAGCGTAGCAGCTGTTGCCTACGAGCAGTACTTC. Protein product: CASSVAAVAYEQYF.

CDR3 bases: TGTGCCAGCAAGGGTGCGAGCGAGCAGTACTTC. This codes for CASKGASEQYF. This chain joins TRBV6-1 and TRBJ2-7; D is unresolved. Germline V lookup: CDR1 MNHNS, CDR2 SASEGT. The CDR3 consists of 11 residues. Trimming pared 7 bases from V and 6 bases from J, leaving 10 bases between.

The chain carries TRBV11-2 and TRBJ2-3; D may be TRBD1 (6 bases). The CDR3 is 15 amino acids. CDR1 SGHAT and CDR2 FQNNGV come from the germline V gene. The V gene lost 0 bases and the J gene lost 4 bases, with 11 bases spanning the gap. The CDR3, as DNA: TGTGCCAGCAGCTTAGATTGGGGGCGGGCAGATACGCAGTATTTT. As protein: CASSLDWGRADTQYF.

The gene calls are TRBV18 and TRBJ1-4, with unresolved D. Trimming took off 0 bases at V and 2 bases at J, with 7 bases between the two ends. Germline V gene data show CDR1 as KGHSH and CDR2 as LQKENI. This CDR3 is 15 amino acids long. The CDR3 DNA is TGTGCCAGCTCACCACCGGCGGTTACTAATGAAAAACTGTTTTTT. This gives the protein CASSPPAVTNEKLFF.

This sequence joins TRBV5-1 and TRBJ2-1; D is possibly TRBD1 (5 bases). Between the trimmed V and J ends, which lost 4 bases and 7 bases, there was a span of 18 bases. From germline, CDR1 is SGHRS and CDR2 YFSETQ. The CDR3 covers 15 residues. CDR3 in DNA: TGCGCCAGCAGCCCCCCCGCGGCAGGGAAAAATGAGCAGTTCTTC. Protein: CASSPPAAGKNEQFF.

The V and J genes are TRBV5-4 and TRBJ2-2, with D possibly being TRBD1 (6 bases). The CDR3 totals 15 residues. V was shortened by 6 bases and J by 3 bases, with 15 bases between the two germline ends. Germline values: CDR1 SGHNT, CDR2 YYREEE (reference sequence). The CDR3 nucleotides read TGTGCCAGCACCACGGGGACAAAACACACCGGGGAGCTGTTTTTT. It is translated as CASTTGTKHTGELFF.

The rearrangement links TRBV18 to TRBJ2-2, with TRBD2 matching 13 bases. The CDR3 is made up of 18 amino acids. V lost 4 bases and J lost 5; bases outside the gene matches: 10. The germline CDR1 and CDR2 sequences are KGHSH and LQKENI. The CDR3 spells CASSLWTSGRLDTGELFF. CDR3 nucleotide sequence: TGTGCCAGCTCACTGTGGACTAGCGGGAGACTGGATACCGGGGAGCTGTTTTTT.